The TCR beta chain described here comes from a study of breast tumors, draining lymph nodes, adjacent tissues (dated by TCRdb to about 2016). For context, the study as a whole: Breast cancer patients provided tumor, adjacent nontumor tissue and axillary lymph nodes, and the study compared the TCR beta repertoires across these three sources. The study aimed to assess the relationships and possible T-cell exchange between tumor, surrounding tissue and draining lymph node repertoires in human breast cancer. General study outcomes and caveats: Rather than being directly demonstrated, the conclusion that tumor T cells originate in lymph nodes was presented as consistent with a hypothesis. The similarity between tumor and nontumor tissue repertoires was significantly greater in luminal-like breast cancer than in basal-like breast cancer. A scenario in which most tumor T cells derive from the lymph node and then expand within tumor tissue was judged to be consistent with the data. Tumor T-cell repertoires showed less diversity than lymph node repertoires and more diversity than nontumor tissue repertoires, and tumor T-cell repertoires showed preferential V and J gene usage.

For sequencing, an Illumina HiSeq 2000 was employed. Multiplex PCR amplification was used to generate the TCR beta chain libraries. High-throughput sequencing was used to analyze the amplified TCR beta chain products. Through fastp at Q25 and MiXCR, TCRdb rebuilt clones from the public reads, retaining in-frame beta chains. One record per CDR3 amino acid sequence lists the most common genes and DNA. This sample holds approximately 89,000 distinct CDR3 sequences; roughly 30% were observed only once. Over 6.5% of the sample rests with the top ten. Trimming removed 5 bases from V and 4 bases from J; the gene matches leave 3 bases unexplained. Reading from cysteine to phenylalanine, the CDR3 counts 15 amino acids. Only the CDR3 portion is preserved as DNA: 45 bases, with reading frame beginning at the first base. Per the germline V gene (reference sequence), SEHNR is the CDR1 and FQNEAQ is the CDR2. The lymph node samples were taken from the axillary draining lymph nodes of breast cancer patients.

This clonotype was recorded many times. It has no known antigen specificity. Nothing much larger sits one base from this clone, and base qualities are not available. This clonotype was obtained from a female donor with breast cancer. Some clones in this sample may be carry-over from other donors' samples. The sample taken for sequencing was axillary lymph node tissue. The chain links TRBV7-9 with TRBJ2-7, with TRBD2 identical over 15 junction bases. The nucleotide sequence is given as TGTGCCAGCAGCCCTGGGACTAGCGGGAGGTACGAGCAGTACTTC. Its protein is CASSPGTSGRYEQYF.